The clone carrying this T cell receptor (beta chain) came up many times. Its antigen is unidentified. MiXCR, applied by TCRdb to the PCR reads, yields one record per CDR3 protein. The sample contains hundreds of thousands of distinct CDR3 sequences, about 25% of which appear only once. The sample is drawn from a study of molecular identifiers for immune sequencing clone quantification. For the study at large: RNA, taken in replicates from around 20,000 or 100,000 naive CD8 cells, was split five ways, with four sequenced. General observations from the study: In naive cells, under 1% of molecules belonged to clones above 20 RNA copies, against over 97% in effector cells. Underestimation of highly expanded clone sizes could arise where identical TCR molecules share a barcode.

V dropped 0 bases and J dropped 0 bases, with 6 bases sitting between them. The germline V gene encodes CDR1 LGHNA and CDR2 YSLEER. This CDR3 is 15 amino acids long. Libraries from naive CD8 cells were generated from approximately 20,000 to 980,000 sorted cells (with 10%, 30% or 50% RNA). The sequence came from a human donor in good health. Some libraries in this study had Jurkat cell RNA spiked in. The sequencing input was naive CD8+ T cells from blood, with Jurkat cell RNA spiked in. As to subset: FACS-sorted CD8+CD4-CCR7+CD45RA+ naive T cells. J is TRBJ1-3 and V is TRBV4-3; no reliable D call. The CDR3 DNA follows: TGCGCCAGCAGCCAAGATCATTCCTCTGGAAACACCATATATTTT. It yields the protein CASSQDHSSGNTIYF.